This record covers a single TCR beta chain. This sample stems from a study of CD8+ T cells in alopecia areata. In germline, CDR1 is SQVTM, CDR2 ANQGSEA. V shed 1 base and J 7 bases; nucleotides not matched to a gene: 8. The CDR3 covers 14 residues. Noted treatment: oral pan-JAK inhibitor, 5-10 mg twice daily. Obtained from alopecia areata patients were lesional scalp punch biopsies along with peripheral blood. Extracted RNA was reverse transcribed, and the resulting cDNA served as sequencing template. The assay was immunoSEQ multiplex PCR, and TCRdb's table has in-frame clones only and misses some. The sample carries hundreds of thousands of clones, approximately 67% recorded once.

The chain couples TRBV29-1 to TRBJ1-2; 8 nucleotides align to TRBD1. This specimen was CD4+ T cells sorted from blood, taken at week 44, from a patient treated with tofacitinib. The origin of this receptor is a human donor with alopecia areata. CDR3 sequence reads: CSVEVSPGGGGYTF. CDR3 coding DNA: TGCAGCGTTGAAGTGTCTCCAGGGGGCGGTGGCTACACCTTC.